This TCR beta chain was documented in a study of T-cell reconstitution after alpha-beta-depleted transplantation in children. This sample's TCRbeta library carried unique molecular identifier barcodes. From the PCR reads, TCRdb called clonotypes with MiXCR, one entry per CDR3 protein. The data contain about 610,000 distinct CDR3 sequences, over 9.5% of them singletons. This clonotype was seen at least ten times. CDR3 length: 16 residues. Trimming removed 7 bases from V and 4 bases from J, with 21 bases in between. Germline CDR1 MNHEY, CDR2 SVGAGI. This sequence originates from a human donor who donated a stem cell graft to a child with acute myeloid leukemia. This specimen consisted of PBMCs from the stem cell graft donor, obtained from the stem cell graft. The chain joins TRBV6-5 to TRBJ2-3, with a possible D match to TRBD2 (6 bases). In nucleotides, the CDR3 is TGTGCCAGCAATTTTGTGGGCGGGAAGGGGCCAGATACGCAGTATTTT. It translates to CASNFVGGKGPDTQYF.